This TCR beta chain was recovered during a study of shared clonotypes between healthy human individuals. CDR3 size: 14 residues. The V end was cut by 1 base, the J end by 5 bases, with 12 bases between. CDR1 is SGHAT and CDR2 is FQNNGV in the germline V gene. CD8 cells classed as naive were CD45RO-negative and positively selected for CCR7, excluding terminally differentiated effector memory CD45RA+ cells. Study-wide points: Only blood was sampled; tissue repertoires likely differ.

Points on this clone: Antigen unknown.

The authors ran the assay at deep level. Profiled with immunoSEQ multiplex PCR; TCRdb holds only in-frame clones, not every one. The sample carries millions of clones, about 95% recorded once. Sequencing was carried out using naive CD8+ T cells sorted from blood. The V and J genes are TRBV11-2 and TRBJ2-7; D is unclear. The TCR originated in a man aged 18 to 29 in good health. Written as DNA, the CDR3 is TGTGCCAGCAGCTTAGTAGGTGGCAAGAACGAGCAGTACTTC. Its protein product is CASSLVGGKNEQYF.